This T cell receptor beta chain is from a study of vaccination effects on CD4 cells after COVID-19. For this clone: The target antigen is unknown.

Sequencing used immunoSEQ multiplex PCR; TCRdb keeps in-frame clones, though not all of them. Among approximately 74,000 clones, around 79% were seen once, and the ten largest hold 2.5% to 3%. Before sequencing, viral peptide pools were used by the ViraFEST assay to expand antigen-specific CD4+ T cells. CD4+ T cell isolation took place after 10 days of culture. The healthy vaccine recipients, who had no prior SARS-CoV-2 infection, showed negative nucleocapsid antibodies. The authors exchanged half the medium for IL-2 medium on days 3 and 7. V trimming: 5 bases; J trimming: 1 base; junction bases outside the gene matches: 5. This CDR3 comprises 15 residues. Germline CDR1 MNHEY, CDR2 SVGAGI.

Source: CD4+ T cells from PBMCs cultured with HCoV-NL63 spike peptides, taken before COVID-19 vaccination. This chain links TRBV6-5 with TRBJ2-7, with 10 bases fitting TRBD1. This TCR was recovered from a human donor who received a COVID-19 vaccine. CDR3 region: CASSTTGGYSYEQYV. The CDR3 DNA reads TGTGCCAGCAGTACGACAGGGGGCTATTCCTACGAGCAGTACGTC.